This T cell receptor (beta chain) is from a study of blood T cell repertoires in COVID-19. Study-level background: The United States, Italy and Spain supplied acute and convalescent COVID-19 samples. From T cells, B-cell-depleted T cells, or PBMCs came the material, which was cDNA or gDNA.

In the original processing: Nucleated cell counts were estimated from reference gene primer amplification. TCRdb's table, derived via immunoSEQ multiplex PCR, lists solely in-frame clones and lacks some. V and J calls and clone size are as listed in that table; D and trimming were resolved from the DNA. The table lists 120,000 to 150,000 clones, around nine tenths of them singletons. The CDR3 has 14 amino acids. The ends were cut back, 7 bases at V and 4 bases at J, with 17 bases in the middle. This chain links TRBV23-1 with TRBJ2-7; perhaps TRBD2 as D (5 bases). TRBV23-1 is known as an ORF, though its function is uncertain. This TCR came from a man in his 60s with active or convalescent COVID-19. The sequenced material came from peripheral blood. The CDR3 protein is CASKSLRGLYEQYF. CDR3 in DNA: TGCGCCAGCAAGTCACTGAGAGGGCTATACGAGCAGTACTTC.